The clone carrying this T cell receptor (beta chain) was seen just once. These data come from a study of CD8 T cells in Susac syndrome. Roughly 0.45 to 1 ug RNA was reverse transcribed with random hexamers. Amplification of TCR beta CDR3 spanned 54 Vbeta and 13 Jbeta via immunoSEQ multiplex PCR. One entry per CDR3 protein results from TCRdb running MiXCR on the immunoSEQ multiplex PCR reads. The sample records about 240,000 distinct CDR3 sequences, about 96% being singletons. The TCR was taken from a human donor with Susac syndrome. Sequencing used CD4+ T cells from PBMCs.

CDR3 sequence reads: CSAGTSGLNNEQFF. The DNA for the CDR3 is TGCAGTGCTGGGACTAGCGGGCTTAACAATGAGCAGTTCTTC. The V call is TRBV20-1, the J call TRBJ2-1; TRBD2 matches 12 bases. The germline V gene encodes CDR1 DFQATT and CDR2 SNEGSKA (reference sequence). The CDR3 spans 14 residues. The ends lost 5 bases at V and 5 bases at J; junction bases unmatched: 4.